This TCR beta chain was sequenced for a study of beta chain features in type 1 diabetes. Study results and caveats: Individuals with type 1 diabetes displayed fewer insertions and more deletions at VDJ junctions.

What was sequenced were expressed TCRB transcripts, since all of the isolated RNA had been reverse transcribed. Libraries were prepared by immunoSEQ multiplex PCR; TCRdb keeps only in-frame clonotypes and omits some of them. The sample yields over 500,000 clones, roughly a sixth seen once. The J segment lost 3 bases and the V segment lost 5 bases, leaving 4 bases of the junction unmatched. The CDR3 is made up of 13 amino acids. Per germline, CDR1 MNHNS and CDR2 SASEGT. About this clone: Antigen: not known. The same CDR3 is also encoded by other DNA sequences in this sample.

What was sequenced was naive CD4+ T cells from blood. The receptor was derived from a man aged 18 to 35 in good health. The chain recombines TRBV6-1 with TRBJ2-7, with 7 positions matching TRBD1. The CDR3 DNA follows: TGTGCCAGCAGTCGCACAGGGGTCTACGAGCAGTACTTC. Translation: CASSRTGVYEQYF.